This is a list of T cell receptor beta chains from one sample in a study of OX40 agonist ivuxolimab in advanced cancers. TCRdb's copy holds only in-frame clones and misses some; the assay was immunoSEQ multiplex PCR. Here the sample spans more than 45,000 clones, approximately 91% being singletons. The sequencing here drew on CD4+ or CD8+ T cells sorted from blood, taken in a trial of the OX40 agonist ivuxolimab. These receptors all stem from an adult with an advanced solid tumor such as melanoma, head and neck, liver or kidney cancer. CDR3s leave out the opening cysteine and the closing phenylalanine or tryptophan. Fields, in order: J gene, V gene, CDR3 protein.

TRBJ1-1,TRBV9,ASSVAEWVNTEAF
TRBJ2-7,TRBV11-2,ASSLGAGTYEQY
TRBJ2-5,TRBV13,ASSLVAGVQETQY
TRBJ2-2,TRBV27,ASSYSGTGNTGELF
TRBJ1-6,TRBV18,ASSPSDRRSYNSPLH
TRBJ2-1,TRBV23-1,ASSLTAHSYNEQF
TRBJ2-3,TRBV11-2,ASSLEPAGAYTDTQY
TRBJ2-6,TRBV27,ASRIAGANVLT
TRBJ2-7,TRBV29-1,SVERASGFYEQY
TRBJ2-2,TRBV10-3,AIAQSANTGELF